This TCR beta chain was found in a study of T cells in Graves' hyperthyroidism and ophthalmopathy. General observations from the study: The model anticipated ophthalmopathy a median 6.5 months pre-onset. Most expanded thyroid clonotypes above 0.001 recurred in blood.

This CDR3 is 15 amino acids long. Germline CDR1 is SGHVS and CDR2 is FNYEAQ. Trimming removed 3 bases from V and 2 bases from J, with 13 bases in between. This clonotype was detected many times. The antigen is unknown. RNA transcripts served as the template for amplifying TCR beta CDR3 regions. HTBI primers were the set used in a first-round RT-PCR of the TCR CDR3. TCRdb itself ran the multiplex PCR reads through MiXCR, one entry per CDR3 protein. The sample has hundreds of thousands of distinct CDR3 sequences, about 14% seen once. The rearrangement uses TRBV7-6 and TRBJ2-5; D call uncertain. The sequencing sample was made of blood. This clonotype was sampled from a woman younger than 30 with Graves' hyperthyroidism. This CDR3 reads CASSFGLLGQETQYF. CDR3 DNA: TGTGCCAGCAGCTTCGGGCTTTTGGGACAAGAGACCCAGTACTTC. Combining the CDR3 with reference TRBV7-6 and TRBJ2-5 gives the whole variable domain GAGVSQSPRYKVTKRGQDVALRCDPISGHVSLYWYRQALGQGPEFLTYFNYEAQQDKSGLPNDRFSAERPEGSISTLTIQRTEQRDSAMYRCASSFGLLGQETQYFGPGTRLLVL.